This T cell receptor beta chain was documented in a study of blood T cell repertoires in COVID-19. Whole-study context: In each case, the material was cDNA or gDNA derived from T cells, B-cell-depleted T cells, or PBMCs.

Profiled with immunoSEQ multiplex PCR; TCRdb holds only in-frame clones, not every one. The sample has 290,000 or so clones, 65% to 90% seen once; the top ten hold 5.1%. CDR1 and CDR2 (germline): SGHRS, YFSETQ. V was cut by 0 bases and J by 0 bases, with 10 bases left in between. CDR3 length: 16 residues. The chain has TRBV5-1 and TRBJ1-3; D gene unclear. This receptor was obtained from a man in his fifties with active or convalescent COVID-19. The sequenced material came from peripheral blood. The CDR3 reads CASSLGGSSSGNTIYF. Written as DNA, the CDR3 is TGCGCCAGCAGCTTGGGAGGGTCGAGCTCTGGAAACACCATATATTTT.